This note documents a single T cell receptor beta chain sequence. Its antigen is undetermined. CDR1 and CDR2 from the germline V gene are LNHDA and SQIVND (reference sequence). V dropped 6 bases and J dropped 1; count of bases not matched to a gene: 6. The length of the CDR3 is 15 residues. These data belong to a study of T cell responses to AZD1222 COVID-19 vaccine. Study background: Researchers grouped second doses given at about 4 or about 12 weeks into one pool.

Data came from immunoSEQ multiplex PCR; TCRdb stores just in-frame clones and leaves some out. The table lists roughly 100,000 clones, approximately 86% of them singletons, with around 5% in the top ten. Study results and limitations: It was only a handful of AZD1222 recipients who were seropositive at baseline. White British donors predominated, females outnumbered males, and clonal diversity was possibly underestimated.

The sequence was collected from an adult in good health. The sequencing here drew on peripheral blood, taken on day 0 of AZD1222 vaccination. This chain links TRBV19 with TRBJ1-5; 7 bases are shared with TRBD1. This CDR3 is CASSSPGQSNQPQHF. The CDR3 DNA sequence: TGTGCCAGTAGCTCTCCGGGACAGAGCAATCAGCCCCAGCATTTT.